Below, 27 T cell receptor beta chains from the same sample are listed, as sequenced in a study of CD8+ T cells in alopecia areata. cDNA serving as the sequencing template came from extracted, reverse transcribed RNA. Assay used: immunoSEQ multiplex PCR; TCRdb lists only in-frame clones, some missing. The data hold 150,000 or so clones, with around 87% observed a single time. This specimen was CD8+ T cells sorted from blood, taken at week 0. The receptors stem from a human donor with alopecia areata.

The J gene is TRBJ2-2, the V gene TRBV23-1; D may be TRBD2 (7 bases). TRBV23-1 is classed as an ORF, of uncertain function. Trimming stripped 2 bases from V and 4 bases from J, with 14 bases between. This CDR3 region has 16 residues. DNA for the CDR3: TGCGCCAGCAGTCAACCCACCGGGGGGCGCACCGGGGAGCTGTTTTTT. Amino acid sequence: CASSQPTGGRTGELFF.

Note on this clone: At one boundary the junction diverges from the germline segment, which might be a read error. V usage is TRBV7-7 and J usage is TRBJ2-2; D possibly corresponds to TRBD1 (5 bases). CDR3 length equals 13 residues. Germline loops: CDR1 SSHAT, CDR2 FNYEAQ (reference sequence). The CDR3 region is CASSRTYPGELFF. CDR3 bases: TGTGCTAGCAGCAGGACATACCCCGGGGAGCTGTTTTTT.

CDR3 region: CASKEHNEKLFF. CDR3 bases: TGCGCCAGTAAAGAACATAATGAAAAACTGTTTTTT. The V and J genes are TRBV5-1 and TRBJ1-4, with no clear D. This CDR3 spans 12 amino acids. The V end was cut by 8 bases, the J end by 4 bases, with 9 bases between. Looked up from germline, CDR1 is SGHRS and CDR2 is YFSETQ. The full variable domain, completed using reference TRBV5-1 and TRBJ1-4, is KAGVTQTPRYLIKTRGQQVTLSCSPISGHRSVSWYQQTPGQGLQFLFEYFSETQRNKGNFPGRFSGRQFSNSRSEMNVSTLELGDSALYLCASKEHNEKLFFGSGTQLSVL.

V usage is TRBV4-1 and J usage is TRBJ1-2; 8 nucleotides align to TRBD1. After removal of 4 bases from V and 6 bases from J, the junction contained 4 bases not matched to a gene. The CDR3 is 13 residues long. CDR1 MGHRA and CDR2 YSYEKL come from the germline V gene. The chain's CDR3 is CASSPTGENGYTF. The CDR3 nucleotides read TGCGCCAGCAGCCCGACAGGGGAGAATGGCTACACCTTC.

This chain joins TRBV9 and TRBJ2-7; no definite D call. This CDR3 has 12 residues. The V gene's germline CDR1 is SGDLS and CDR2 YYNGEE. V was trimmed by 3 bases and J by 3 bases, leaving 7 bases between them. CDR3 loop: CASSAGFYEQYF. In DNA, the CDR3 is TGTGCCAGCAGCGCGGGTTTCTACGAGCAGTACTTC.

The chain employs TRBV5-1 and TRBJ1-1, with no clear D. Germline CDR1 is SGHRS and CDR2 is YFSETQ. This CDR3 contains 13 residues. V gave up 5 bases and J gave up 4 bases, with 12 bases separating them. CDR3 in amino acids: CASREGVTTEAFF. The CDR3 DNA reads TGCGCCAGCAGGGAGGGCGTGACCACTGAAGCTTTCTTT.

The gene calls are TRBV27 and TRBJ2-3; D is ambiguous. Germline V CDR1 and CDR2: MNHEY, SMNVEV (reference sequence). This CDR3 is 16 amino acids long. With 6 bases removed from V and 2 bases from J, the gap between germline ends came to 18 bases. The CDR3 coding sequence is TGTGCCAGCAGAGACCACCGACGGGCGGTCACAGATACGCAGTATTTT. This codes for CASRDHRRAVTDTQYF.

This rearrangement joins TRBV5-1 to TRBJ2-2; tentative D call: TRBD1 (6 bases). Germline V lookup: CDR1 SGHRS, CDR2 YFSETQ. The CDR3 is 15 amino acids. Trimming took off 0 bases at V and 4 bases at J, with 10 bases between the two ends. The CDR3 DNA sequence: TGCGCCAGCAGCTTGGCAGAAGGGGGCACCGGGGAGCTGTTTTTT. Protein: CASSLAEGGTGELFF.

The V gene is TRBV7-6, the J gene TRBJ2-1; 13 positions agree with TRBD2. The CDR3 runs to 16 residues. V lost 0 bases and J lost 6; bases outside the gene matches: 2. The germline V gene has CDR1 SGHVS and CDR2 FNYEAQ. The CDR3, as DNA: TGTGCCAGCAGCTTAGCGACTAGCGGGAGGCCCAATGAGCAGTTCTTC. Translating it yields CASSLATSGRPNEQFF.

There are a few counts of this clone. The chain recombines TRBV9 with TRBJ2-1; no clear D gene. Germline values: CDR1 SGDLS, CDR2 YYNGEE. V was trimmed by 4 bases and J by 3 bases, leaving 14 bases between them. The CDR3 contains 15 residues. The CDR3 bases are TGTGCCAGCAGCTTACGGACGGCCAGCTACAATGAGCAGTTCTTC. Translating it yields CASSLRTASYNEQFF. The whole variable domain, filled in from reference TRBV9 and TRBJ2-1, reads DSGVTQTPKHLITATGQRVTLRCSPRSGDLSVYWYQQSLDQGLQFLIQYYNGEERAKGNILERFSAQQFPDLHSELNLSSLELGDSALYFCASSLRTASYNEQFFGPGTRLTVL.

The chain combines TRBV19 with TRBJ2-7, with D perhaps given as TRBD1 or TRBD2 (5 bases each). This CDR3 is 14 amino acids long. Trimming stripped 5 bases from V and 0 bases from J, with 11 bases between. Per the germline V gene, CDR1 is LNHDA and CDR2 is SQIVND (reference sequence). The CDR3: CASSPGRDSYEQYF. In DNA, the CDR3 is TGTGCCAGTAGTCCGGGACGGGACTCCTACGAGCAGTACTTC.

This rearrangement joins TRBV14 to TRBJ2-5, with unresolved D. CDR1 is SGHDN, CDR2 FVKESK, per germline. Trimming took 1 base from V and 5 from J, leaving 5 bases between them. The CDR3 loop spans 12 amino acids. CDR3: CASSQGVETQYF. For the CDR3, the DNA is TGTGCCAGCAGCCAAGGAGTTGAGACCCAGTACTTC.

The CDR3 here is CASSLETGTPRDEQYF. DNA for the CDR3: TGTGCCAGCAGCTTGGAGACTGGGACCCCCCGCGACGAGCAGTACTTC. The gene calls are TRBV27 and TRBJ2-7; D may match TRBD1 or TRBD2 (5 bases each). V lost 6 bases and J 5 bases, leaving 23 bases between the germline ends. CDR1 MNHEY and CDR2 SMNVEV come from the germline V gene (reference sequence). The CDR3 is made up of 16 amino acids.

This clone has more than one count but fewer than ten. The chain joins TRBV6-5 to TRBJ2-5, with a tentative D call TRBD1 (6 bases). The CDR3 is 14 residues long. Trimming cost V 0 bases and J 4 bases, with 9 bases left between them. CDR1 is MNHEY and CDR2 is SVGAGI in the germline V gene. The CDR3 bases are TGTGCCAGCAGTTACTCGGCAGGGGCAGAGACCCAGTACTTC. Translation: CASSYSAGAETQYF.

This clone was recorded a few times. The junction departs from germline at one end; a sequencing error may be responsible. This chain links TRBV12-5 with TRBJ2-3; D unresolved. The V gene's germline CDR1 is LGHNT and CDR2 FRNRAP. The CDR3 is 9 amino acids. As DNA, the CDR3 is TGTGCTAGTGGGGACCGGAAGACTTTT. Translating gives CASGDRKTF.

The V gene is TRBV30, the J gene TRBJ1-5; 7 nucleotides match TRBD1. Germline V gives CDR1 GTSNPN, CDR2 SVGIG (reference sequence). Losses at the gene ends were 3 bases for V and 0 bases for J; bases not matched to a gene: 5. The length of the CDR3 is 15 residues. The CDR3 protein is CAWSIGTASNQPQHF. CDR3 sequence (DNA): TGTGCCTGGAGCATTGGGACAGCTAGCAATCAGCCCCAGCATTTT.

This clone appeared once. The gene calls are TRBV11-2 and TRBJ2-7; no clear D gene. The V end was cut by 5 bases, the J end by 2 bases, with 4 bases between. This CDR3 region has 11 residues. Germline assignment: CDR1 SGHAT and CDR2 FQNNGV. The CDR3 region is CASSDTYEQYF. CDR3 nucleotides: TGTGCCAGCAGCGACACCTACGAGCAGTACTTC.

This chain links TRBV7-6 with TRBJ2-1, with D tentatively TRBD1 (6 bases). V was clipped by 4 bases and J by 0 bases, with 10 bases between them. CDR1 and CDR2 from the germline V gene are SGHVS and FNYEAQ. This CDR3 spans 15 amino acids. The CDR3 here is CASSYSGVSYNEQFF. The DNA for the CDR3 is TGTGCCAGCAGCTACTCAGGGGTCTCCTACAATGAGCAGTTCTTC. Full variable domain (remainder filled in from reference TRBV7-6 and TRBJ2-1): GAGVSQSPRYKVTKRGQDVALRCDPISGHVSLYWYRQALGQGPEFLTYFNYEAQQDKSGLPNDRFSAERPEGSISTLTIQRTEQRDSAMYRCASSYSGVSYNEQFFGPGTRLTVL.

The chain couples TRBV30 to TRBJ1-2; no definite D call. Trimming removed 4 bases from V and 1 base from J, with 10 bases in between. The CDR3 loop spans 13 amino acids. Germline CDR1 GTSNPN, CDR2 SVGIG (reference sequence). DNA for the CDR3: TGTGCCTGGACCGACCGAATTAACTATGGCTACACCTTC. It encodes CAWTDRINYGYTF.

The genes are TRBV29-1 and TRBJ2-1; no firm D call. V was clipped by 0 bases and J by 9 bases, with 9 bases between them. The CDR3 runs to 12 residues. Germline CDR1 and CDR2: SQVTM and ANQGSEA. CDR3 loop: CSVEEAPVEQFF. The CDR3 DNA reads TGCAGCGTTGAAGAGGCCCCAGTTGAGCAGTTCTTC.

The J gene is TRBJ1-5, the V gene TRBV11-2; D gene unclear. The CDR3 covers 13 residues. The V and J ends lost 4 bases and 5 bases respectively, with 9 bases between them. CDR1 SGHAT and CDR2 FQNNGV come from the germline V gene. This CDR3 is CASSSGEHQPQHF. CDR3 nucleotide sequence: TGTGCCAGCAGCTCCGGGGAACATCAGCCCCAGCATTTT.

In nucleotides, the CDR3 is TGCGCCAGCAGCGTCGGGACAGGTGACTACGAGCAGTACTTC. Translating it yields CASSVGTGDYEQYF. The chain carries TRBV5-1 and TRBJ2-7, with TRBD1 matching 8 bases. CDR1 and CDR2 from the germline V gene are SGHRS and YFSETQ. This CDR3 has 14 amino acids. Trimming cost V 4 bases and J 3 bases; bases outside gene matches: 6.

The gene calls are TRBV9 and TRBJ1-2; D not resolved. Trimming pared 2 bases from V and 5 bases from J, leaving 16 bases between. Germline CDR1 and CDR2: SGDLS and YYNGEE. The CDR3 loop spans 15 amino acids. CDR3 sequence (DNA): TGTGCCAGCAGCGTCGGGCTTCCGGGCAGATATGGCTACACCTTC. Encoded protein: CASSVGLPGRYGYTF.

This clone was detected a few times. The chain has TRBV30 and TRBJ2-7; D could derive from TRBD1 or TRBD2 (5 bases each). The CDR3 has 14 residues. Germline V gives CDR1 GTSNPN, CDR2 SVGIG (reference sequence). Deletions cut 0 bases from V and 5 bases from J, with 14 bases between. CDR3 residues: CAWSVLRGFDEQYF. DNA of the CDR3: TGTGCCTGGAGTGTATTGAGGGGATTCGACGAGCAGTACTTC.

The chain has TRBV5-1 and TRBJ2-7, with TRBD2 as a possible D gene (5 bases). Between the trimmed V and J ends, which lost 4 bases and 2 bases, there was a span of 13 bases. This CDR3 region has 14 residues. Germline V lookup: CDR1 SGHRS, CDR2 YFSETQ. This CDR3 is CASSPEGTAYEQYF. The CDR3 DNA reads TGCGCCAGCAGCCCAGAGGGCACTGCCTACGAGCAGTACTTC.

This chain connects TRBV9 to TRBJ2-7; maybe TRBD1 (5 bases). Trimming took off 3 bases at V and 2 bases at J, with 9 bases between the two ends. The germline V gene has CDR1 SGDLS and CDR2 YYNGEE. CDR3 length equals 13 residues. CDR3 protein: CASSAPDTYEQYF. The DNA of the CDR3 is TGTGCCAGCAGCGCCCCGGACACCTACGAGCAGTACTTC. The variable domain in full, completed from reference TRBV9 and TRBJ2-7, reads DSGVTQTPKHLITATGQRVTLRCSPRSGDLSVYWYQQSLDQGLQFLIQYYNGEERAKGNILERFSAQQFPDLHSELNLSSLELGDSALYFCASSAPDTYEQYFGPGTRLTVT.

This clone appeared a single time. The V gene is TRBV7-3, the J gene TRBJ2-1; a weak D match, TRBD2 (5 bases). The germline V gene has CDR1 SGHTA and CDR2 FQGTGA. This CDR3 is built from 13 residues. V shed 4 bases and J shed 7 bases, with 11 bases lying between them. Here the CDR3 reads CASSSKPGNEQFF. CDR3 nucleotides: TGTGCCAGCAGCTCCAAGCCGGGGAATGAGCAGTTCTTC.